This T cell receptor (beta chain) was observed in a study of ipilimumab plus nivolumab after autologous stem cell transplantation. Overall study: Patients received a median of about five ipilimumab and roughly 8 nivolumab doses. Study observations and caveats: Authors suggest TCR repertoire, Treg phenotype and gut microbiota support further study.

This CDR3 is built from 14 residues. CDR1 is PRHDT, CDR2 FYEKMQ, per germline (reference sequence). Trimming removed 5 bases from V and 4 bases from J, with 14 bases in between. Details on this clone: Its antigen is currently unknown.

Repertoires were generated with immunoSEQ multiplex PCR, while TCRdb's copy carries only in-frame clones and drops some. The table lists 15,000 or so clones, about 80% of them singletons, with around 23% in the top ten. The clonotype was recovered from a male donor with diffuse large B-cell lymphoma. The sample here was PBMCs, taken in a trial of ipilimumab plus nivolumab as post-transplant consolidation. This chain links TRBV13 with TRBJ1-1; D unclear. As DNA, the CDR3 is TGTGCCAGCAGCGGACTCGAGACGGGCACTGAAGCTTTCTTT. It yields the protein CASSGLETGTEAFF.